These T cell receptor beta chains were read from a single sample in a study of blood T cell repertoires in COVID-19. Sequencing used immunoSEQ multiplex PCR; TCRdb keeps in-frame clones, though not all of them. The sample yields approximately 120,000 clones, roughly 83% seen once. Sequenced sample: peripheral blood. The receptors originated from a woman aged 55-70 years with acute or convalescent COVID-19. Both conserved end residues are part of each CDR3. The order of the fields is V gene, clone size, D gene, J gene, CDR3 length, CDR3 protein. D genes are given only for firm matches. For some rows the clone size is stated as once, few or many, or as a class when expanded; others skip it.

v_call: TRBV28; clone_size: NA; d_call: NA; j_call: TRBJ1-5; cdr3_length: 14; cdr3_aa: CASSESTGLQPQHF
v_call: TRBV12-3/TRBV12-4; clone_size: few; d_call: TRBD1; j_call: TRBJ1-2; cdr3_length: 11; cdr3_aa: CASSPGGGYTF
v_call: TRBV11-2; clone_size: NA; d_call: NA; j_call: TRBJ2-7; cdr3_length: 15; cdr3_aa: CASSLSSKSGAEQYF
v_call: TRBV2; clone_size: once; d_call: NA; j_call: TRBJ2-3; cdr3_length: 14; cdr3_aa: CASSRRVSTDTQYF
v_call: TRBV18; clone_size: NA; d_call: NA; j_call: TRBJ1-2; cdr3_length: 14; cdr3_aa: CASSPPGEVFGYTF
v_call: TRBV5-6; clone_size: NA; d_call: NA; j_call: TRBJ2-1; cdr3_length: 12; cdr3_aa: CASSPTRNEQFF
v_call: TRBV7-7; clone_size: NA; d_call: NA; j_call: TRBJ2-3; cdr3_length: 16; cdr3_aa: CASSLGRGAGEDTQYF
v_call: TRBV21-1; clone_size: NA; d_call: NA; j_call: TRBJ1-1; cdr3_length: 14; cdr3_aa: CASVLRGKNTEAFF
v_call: TRBV3-1/TRBV3-2; clone_size: NA; d_call: NA; j_call: TRBJ1-1; cdr3_length: 12; cdr3_aa: CASSFRGSEAFF
v_call: TRBV18; clone_size: NA; d_call: NA; j_call: TRBJ1-1; cdr3_length: 15; cdr3_aa: CASSPRRQMNTEAFF
v_call: TRBV27; clone_size: few; d_call: NA; j_call: TRBJ1-1; cdr3_length: 13; cdr3_aa: CASTTQGDTEAFF
v_call: TRBV14; clone_size: few; d_call: NA; j_call: TRBJ1-2; cdr3_length: 15; cdr3_aa: CASSQDVGGNYGYTF
v_call: TRBV11-2; clone_size: NA; d_call: NA; j_call: TRBJ1-4; cdr3_length: 13; cdr3_aa: CASSLGGLEKLFF
v_call: TRBV6-5; clone_size: NA; d_call: TRBD2; j_call: TRBJ2-3; cdr3_length: 13; cdr3_aa: CASTRSGTDTQYF
v_call: TRBV11-3; clone_size: once; d_call: NA; j_call: TRBJ2-1; cdr3_length: 15; cdr3_aa: CASSLDPRTHNEQFF